Below are 3 T cell receptor beta chains sequenced from a single sample in a study of vaccination and CD4 T cells after COVID-19. These receptors have no known antigen. Treatment indicated: approximately 10-day PBMC culture with coronavirus spike peptide pools or control peptides (ViraFEST assay). Cultured CD4+ T cell DNA underwent sequencing with the Oncomine TCR Beta short-read assay. A single record per CDR3 protein comes from TCRdb applying MiXCR to the PCR reads. The sample lists about 23,000 distinct CDR3 sequences, over 60% occurring once. This specimen was CD4+ T cells from blood, cultured in vitro, taken after SARS-CoV-2 vaccination. These receptors originate from a human donor who received a COVID-19 vaccine.

This chain uses TRBV7-8 with TRBJ1-6, with TRBD1 identical over 9 bases. V dropped 3 bases and J dropped 8; count of bases not matched to a gene: 2. The CDR3 spans 14 residues. Germline V gives CDR1 SGHVS, CDR2 FQNEAQ. CDR3 region: CASSFTGGDSPLHF. The CDR3 nucleotides read TGTGCCAGCAGCTTCACAGGGGGCGATTCACCCCTCCACTTT.

The sample holds a few counts of this clonotype. V usage is TRBV6-1 and J usage is TRBJ2-5; TRBD1 matches at 7 bases. This CDR3 spans 14 amino acids. Germline assignment: CDR1 MNHNS and CDR2 SASEGT. With 3 bases clipped from V and 2 bases from J, the junction kept 3 bases outside the gene matches. The CDR3 sequence: CASSETGFQETQYF. CDR3 coding DNA: TGTGCCAGCAGTGAGACAGGGTTTCAAGAGACCCAGTACTTC.

This clonotype occurred a few times. The chain joins TRBV20-1 to TRBJ1-2; 8 bases agree with TRBD1. From germline, CDR1 is DFQATT and CDR2 SNEGSKA (reference sequence). The CDR3 loop spans 15 amino acids. The V and J ends lost 2 bases and 4 bases, in that order; junction bases with no gene match: 9. CDR3 protein: CSARLRTGPLYGYTF. CDR3 sequence (DNA): TGCAGTGCTAGACTTCGGACAGGGCCTCTCTATGGCTACACCTTC.